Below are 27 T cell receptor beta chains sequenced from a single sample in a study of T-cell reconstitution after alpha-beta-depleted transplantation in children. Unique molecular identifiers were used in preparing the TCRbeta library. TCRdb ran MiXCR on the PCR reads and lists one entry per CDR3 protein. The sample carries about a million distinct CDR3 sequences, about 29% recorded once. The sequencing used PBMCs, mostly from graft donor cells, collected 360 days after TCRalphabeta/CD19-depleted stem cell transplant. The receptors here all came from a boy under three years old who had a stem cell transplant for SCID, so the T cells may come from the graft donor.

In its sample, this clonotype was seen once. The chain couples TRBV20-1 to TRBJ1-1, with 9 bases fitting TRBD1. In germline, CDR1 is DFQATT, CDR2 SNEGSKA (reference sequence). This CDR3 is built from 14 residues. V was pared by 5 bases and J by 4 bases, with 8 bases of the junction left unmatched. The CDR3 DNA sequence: TGCAGTGCTGATTCGGGACAGGGTTCCACTGAAGCTTTCTTT. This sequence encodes CSADSGQGSTEAFF.

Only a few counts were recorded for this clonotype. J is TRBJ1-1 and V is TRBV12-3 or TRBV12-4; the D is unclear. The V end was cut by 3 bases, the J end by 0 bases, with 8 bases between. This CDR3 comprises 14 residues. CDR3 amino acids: CASSFERMNTEAFF. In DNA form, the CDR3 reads TGTGCCAGCAGTTTCGAGCGCATGAACACTGAAGCTTTCTTT.

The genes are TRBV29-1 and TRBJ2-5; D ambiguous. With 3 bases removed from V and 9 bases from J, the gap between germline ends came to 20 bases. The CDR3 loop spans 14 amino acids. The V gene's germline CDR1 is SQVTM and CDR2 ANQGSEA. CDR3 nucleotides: TGCAGCGTTGATCCCGGCACGGCTCTTGGGGCCCAGTACTTC. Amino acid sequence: CSVDPGTALGAQYF.

CDR3 bases: TGTGCCAGCAGTCGAGGGACAGGCAGTCATTCACCCCTCCACTTT. Its translation is CASSRGTGSHSPLHF. The chain combines TRBV12-3 or TRBV12-4 with TRBJ1-6; 8 bases match TRBD1. Trimming removed 5 bases from V and 8 bases from J; junction bases left unmatched: 8. CDR3 length: 15 amino acids.

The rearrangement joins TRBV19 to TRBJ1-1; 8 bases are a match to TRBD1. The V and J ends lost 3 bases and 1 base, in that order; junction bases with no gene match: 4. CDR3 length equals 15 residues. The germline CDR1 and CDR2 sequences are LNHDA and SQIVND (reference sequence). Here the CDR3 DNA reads TGTGCCAGTAGTATGGCGCAGGGGGCGAACACTGAAGCTTTCTTT. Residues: CASSMAQGANTEAFF.

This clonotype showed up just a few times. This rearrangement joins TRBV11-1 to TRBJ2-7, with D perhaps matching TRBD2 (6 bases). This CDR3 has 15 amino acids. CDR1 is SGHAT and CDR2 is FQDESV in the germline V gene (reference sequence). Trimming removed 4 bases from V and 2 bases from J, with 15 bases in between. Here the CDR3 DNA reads TGTGCCAGCAGCTGGTGGAGGGGTAGCCCCTACGAGCAGTACTTC. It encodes CASSWWRGSPYEQYF.

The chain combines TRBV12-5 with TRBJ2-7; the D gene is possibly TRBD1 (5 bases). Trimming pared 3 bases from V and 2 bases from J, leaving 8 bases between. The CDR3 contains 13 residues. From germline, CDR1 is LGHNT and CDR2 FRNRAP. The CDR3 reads CASGFDSAYEQYF. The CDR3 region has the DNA TGTGCTAGTGGTTTCGACAGCGCCTACGAGCAGTACTTC. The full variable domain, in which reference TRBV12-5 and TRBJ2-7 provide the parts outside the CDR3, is DARVTQTPRHKVTEMGQEVTMRCQPILGHNTVFWYRQTMMQGLELLAYFRNRAPLDDSGMPKDRFSAEMPDATLATLKIQPSEPRDSAVYFCASGFDSAYEQYFGPGTRLTVT.

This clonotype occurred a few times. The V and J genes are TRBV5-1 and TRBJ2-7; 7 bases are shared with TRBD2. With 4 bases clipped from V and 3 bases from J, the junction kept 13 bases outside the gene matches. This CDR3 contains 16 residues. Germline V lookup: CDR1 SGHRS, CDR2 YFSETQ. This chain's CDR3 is CASSIGPGLDYYEQYF. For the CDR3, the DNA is TGCGCCAGCAGCATCGGGCCTGGACTAGATTACTACGAGCAGTACTTC.

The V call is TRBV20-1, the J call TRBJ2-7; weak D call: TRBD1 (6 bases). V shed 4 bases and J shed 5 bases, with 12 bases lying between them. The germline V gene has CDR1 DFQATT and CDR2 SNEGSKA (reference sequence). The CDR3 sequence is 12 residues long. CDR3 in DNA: TGCAGTGCTACCGATGGGGGCAACGAGCAGTACTTC. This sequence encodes CSATDGGNEQYF.

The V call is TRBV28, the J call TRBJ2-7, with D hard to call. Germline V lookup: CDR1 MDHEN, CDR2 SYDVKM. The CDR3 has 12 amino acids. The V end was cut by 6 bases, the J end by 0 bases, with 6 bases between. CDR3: CASSGHSYEQYF. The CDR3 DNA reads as TGTGCCAGCAGCGGGCACTCCTACGAGCAGTACTTC.

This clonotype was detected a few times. The DNA for the CDR3 is TGCGCCAGCAGCTTGGTAGGGTCGAACGTTTGGGAGACCCAGTACTTC. It yields the protein CASSLVGSNVWETQYF. The chain combines TRBV5-1 with TRBJ2-5; D unresolved. The V gene lost 0 bases and the J gene lost 5 bases, with 17 bases spanning the gap. The CDR3 loop spans 16 amino acids. Germline values: CDR1 SGHRS, CDR2 YFSETQ.

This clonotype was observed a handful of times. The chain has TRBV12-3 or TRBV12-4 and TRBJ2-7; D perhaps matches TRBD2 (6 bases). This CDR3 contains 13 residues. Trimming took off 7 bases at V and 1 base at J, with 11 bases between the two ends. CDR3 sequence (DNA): TGTGCCAGCACACTTGGGACTTCCTACGAGCAGTACTTC. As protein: CASTLGTSYEQYF.

The CDR3 is CASSQPRVGNEQFF. As DNA, the CDR3 is TGTGCCAGCAGCCAGCCAAGAGTCGGCAATGAGCAGTTCTTC. The genes are TRBV3-1 and TRBJ2-1; D remains ambiguous. V was trimmed by 3 bases and J by 6 bases, leaving 12 bases between them. The CDR3 has 14 amino acids. CDR1 is LGHDT, CDR2 YNNKEL, per germline (reference sequence).

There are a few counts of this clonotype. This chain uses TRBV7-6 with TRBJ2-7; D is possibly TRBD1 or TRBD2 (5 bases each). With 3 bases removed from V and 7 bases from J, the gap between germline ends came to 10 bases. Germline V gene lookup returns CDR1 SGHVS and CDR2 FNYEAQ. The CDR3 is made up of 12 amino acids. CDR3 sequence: CASSLGDEEQYF. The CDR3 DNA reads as TGTGCCAGCAGCTTGGGGGACGAGGAGCAGTACTTC.

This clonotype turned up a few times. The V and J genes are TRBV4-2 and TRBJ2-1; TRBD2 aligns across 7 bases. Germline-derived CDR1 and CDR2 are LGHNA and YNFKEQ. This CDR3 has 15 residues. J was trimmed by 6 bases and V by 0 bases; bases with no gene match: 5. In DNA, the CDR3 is TGTGCCAGCAGCCAAGAAGGACTAGTCACCAATGAGCAGTTCTTC. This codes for CASSQEGLVTNEQFF.

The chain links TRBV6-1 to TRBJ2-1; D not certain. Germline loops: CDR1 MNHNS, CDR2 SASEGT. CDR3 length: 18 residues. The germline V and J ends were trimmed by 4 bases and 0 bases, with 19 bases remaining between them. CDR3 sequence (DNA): TGTGCCAGCAGTGGCCGGCGGTCCCGGTCGGGCTCCTACAATGAGCAGTTCTTC. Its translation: CASSGRRSRSGSYNEQFF.

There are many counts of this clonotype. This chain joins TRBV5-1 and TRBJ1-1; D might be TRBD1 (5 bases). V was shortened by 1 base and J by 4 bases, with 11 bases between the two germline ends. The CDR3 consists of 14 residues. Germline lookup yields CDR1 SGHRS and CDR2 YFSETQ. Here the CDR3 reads CASSLRDGGTEAFF. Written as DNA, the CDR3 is TGCGCCAGCAGCTTGCGGGACGGAGGCACTGAAGCTTTCTTT.

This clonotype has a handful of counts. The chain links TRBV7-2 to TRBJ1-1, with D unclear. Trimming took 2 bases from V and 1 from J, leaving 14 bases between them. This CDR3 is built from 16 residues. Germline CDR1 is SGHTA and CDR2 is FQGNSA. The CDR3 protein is CASSLTGLPPNTEAFF. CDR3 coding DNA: TGTGCCAGCAGCTTAACCGGCTTGCCCCCGAACACTGAAGCTTTCTTT.

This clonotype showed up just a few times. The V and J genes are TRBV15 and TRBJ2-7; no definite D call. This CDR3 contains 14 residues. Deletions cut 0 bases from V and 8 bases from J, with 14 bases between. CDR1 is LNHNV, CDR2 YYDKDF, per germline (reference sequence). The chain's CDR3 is CATSREASLVQQYF. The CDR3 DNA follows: TGTGCCACCAGCAGAGAGGCTAGTCTGGTGCAGCAGTACTTC.

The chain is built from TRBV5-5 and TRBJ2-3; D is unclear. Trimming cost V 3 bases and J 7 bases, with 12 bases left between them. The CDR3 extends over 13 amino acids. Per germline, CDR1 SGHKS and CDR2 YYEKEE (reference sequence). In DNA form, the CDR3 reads TGTGCCAGCAGCTCTACGGGCACGAATACGCAGTATTTT. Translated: CASSSTGTNTQYF.

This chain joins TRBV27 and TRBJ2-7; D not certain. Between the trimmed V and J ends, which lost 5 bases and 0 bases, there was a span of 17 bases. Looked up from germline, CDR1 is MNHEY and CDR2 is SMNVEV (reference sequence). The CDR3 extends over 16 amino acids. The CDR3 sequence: CASSIHRRGVSYEQYF. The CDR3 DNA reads TGTGCCAGCAGTATACACCGCCGCGGCGTCTCCTACGAGCAGTACTTC.

CDR3 sequence reads: CASSPGPAQETQYF. CDR3 bases: TGCGCCAGCAGCCCTGGACCGGCCCAAGAGACCCAGTACTTC. The rearrangement joins TRBV5-1 to TRBJ2-5; D gene uncertain. Germline V gene sequence: CDR1 SGHRS, CDR2 YFSETQ. V gave up 4 bases and J gave up 1 base, with 11 bases separating them. CDR3 length equals 14 residues.

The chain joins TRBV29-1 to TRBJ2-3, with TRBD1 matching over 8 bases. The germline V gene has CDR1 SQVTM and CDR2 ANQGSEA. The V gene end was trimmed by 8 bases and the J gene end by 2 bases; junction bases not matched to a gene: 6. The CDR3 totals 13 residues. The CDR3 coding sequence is TGCAGCAGCAGGGGGCAATACACAGATACGCAGTATTTT. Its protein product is CSSRGQYTDTQYF.

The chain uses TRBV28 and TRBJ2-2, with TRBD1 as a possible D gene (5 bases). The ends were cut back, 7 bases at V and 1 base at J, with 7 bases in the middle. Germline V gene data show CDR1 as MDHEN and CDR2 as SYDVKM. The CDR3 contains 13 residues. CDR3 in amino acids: CASTQGNTGELFF. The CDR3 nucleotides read TGTGCCAGCACTCAGGGGAACACCGGGGAGCTGTTTTTT. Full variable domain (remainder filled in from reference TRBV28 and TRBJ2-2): DVKVTQSSRYLVKRTGEKVFLECVQDMDHENMFWYRQDPGLGLRLIYFSYDVKMKEKGDIPEGYSVSREKKERFSLILESASTNQTSMYLCASTQGNTGELFFGEGSRLTVL.

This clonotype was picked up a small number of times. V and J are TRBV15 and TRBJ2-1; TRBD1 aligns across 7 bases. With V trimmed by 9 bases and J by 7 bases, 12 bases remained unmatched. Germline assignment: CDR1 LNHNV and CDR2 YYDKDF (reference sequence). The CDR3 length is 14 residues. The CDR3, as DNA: TGTGCCACGGGCACCGAGGGACAGAAGAATGAGCAGTTCTTC. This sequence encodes CATGTEGQKNEQFF.

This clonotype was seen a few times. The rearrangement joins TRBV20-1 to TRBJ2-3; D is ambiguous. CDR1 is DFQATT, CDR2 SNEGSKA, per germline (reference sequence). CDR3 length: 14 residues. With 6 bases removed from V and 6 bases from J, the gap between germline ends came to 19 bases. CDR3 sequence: CSAAPFGPKDTQYF. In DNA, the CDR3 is TGCAGTGCCGCCCCCTTCGGACCCAAGGATACGCAGTATTTT.

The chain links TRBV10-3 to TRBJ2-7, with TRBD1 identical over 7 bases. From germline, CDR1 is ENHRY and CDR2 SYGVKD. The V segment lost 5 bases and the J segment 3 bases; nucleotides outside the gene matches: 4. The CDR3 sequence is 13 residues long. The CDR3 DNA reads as TGTGCCATCAGTAGGGACAGAAACTACGAGCAGTACTTC. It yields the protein CAISRDRNYEQYF.